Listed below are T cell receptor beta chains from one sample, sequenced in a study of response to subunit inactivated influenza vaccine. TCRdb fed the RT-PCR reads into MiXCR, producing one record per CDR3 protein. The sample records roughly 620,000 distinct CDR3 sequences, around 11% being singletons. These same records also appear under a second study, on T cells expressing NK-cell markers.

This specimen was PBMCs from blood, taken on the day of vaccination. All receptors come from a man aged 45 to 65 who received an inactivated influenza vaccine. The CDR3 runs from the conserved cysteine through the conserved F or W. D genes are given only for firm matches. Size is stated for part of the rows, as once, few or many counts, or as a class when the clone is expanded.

CDR3 DNA: TGTGCCAGCAGCTTAGCGTTCGGGGGTCTGATACCCGGGGAGCTGTTTTTT; CDR3 protein: CASSLAFGGLIPGELFF; CDR3 length: 17; V gene: TRBV7-8; clone size: -; J gene: TRBJ2-2; D gene: -
CDR3 DNA: TGTGCCAGCAGTTTATCAGGGGCTACGCGACACAATGAGCAGTTCTTC; CDR3 protein: CASSLSGATRHNEQFF; CDR3 length: 16; V gene: TRBV27; clone size: few; J gene: TRBJ2-1; D gene: -
CDR3 DNA: TGTGCCACCAGTGACCCTTCTCCGGGACGGCAATACGAGCAGTACTTC; CDR3 protein: CATSDPSPGRQYEQYF; CDR3 length: 16; V gene: TRBV24-1; clone size: -; J gene: TRBJ2-7; D gene: -
CDR3 DNA: TGCGCCAGCAGCTTGGGAGGGAGTGGGTATGACGAGCAGTACTTC; CDR3 protein: CASSLGGSGYDEQYF; CDR3 length: 15; V gene: TRBV5-1; clone size: many; J gene: TRBJ2-7; D gene: -
CDR3 DNA: TGTGCCAGCATGACGTACACTGAAGCTTTCTTT; CDR3 protein: CASMTYTEAFF; CDR3 length: 11; V gene: TRBV2; clone size: many; J gene: TRBJ1-1; D gene: -
CDR3 DNA: TGCAGTGCTAAGGCTAGCGGGATAAACAATGAGCAGTTCTTC; CDR3 protein: CSAKASGINNEQFF; CDR3 length: 14; V gene: TRBV20-1; clone size: few; J gene: TRBJ2-1; D gene: TRBD2
CDR3 DNA: TGTGCCAGCAGGGGGACTCCCGGGAGGGCCATCTACGAGCAGTACTTC; CDR3 protein: CASRGTPGRAIYEQYF; CDR3 length: 16; V gene: TRBV12-3/TRBV12-4; clone size: few; J gene: TRBJ2-7; D gene: TRBD2
CDR3 DNA: TGCGCCAGCAGCTTAGACGGAGATCCTGGTAACACCATATATTTT; CDR3 protein: CASSLDGDPGNTIYF; CDR3 length: 15; V gene: TRBV5-1; clone size: -; J gene: TRBJ1-3; D gene: -
CDR3 DNA: TGCGCCAGCAGCTTCATTCAGGGGGTCGGGGAGACCCAGTACTTC; CDR3 protein: CASSFIQGVGETQYF; CDR3 length: 15; V gene: TRBV5-1; clone size: -; J gene: TRBJ2-5; D gene: TRBD1
CDR3 DNA: TGCGCCAGCAGCCAAGAGGGGACTAGCAGGGGATTATCGTTCCGCGAGCAGTACTTC; CDR3 protein: CASSQEGTSRGLSFREQYF; CDR3 length: 19; V gene: TRBV4-1; clone size: -; J gene: TRBJ2-7; D gene: TRBD2
CDR3 DNA: TGCAGCGCTCTTATAGAGACCCAGTACTTC; CDR3 protein: CSALIETQYF; CDR3 length: 10; V gene: TRBV29-1; clone size: -; J gene: TRBJ2-5; D gene: -
CDR3 DNA: TGTGCCAGCAGTCCGACTAGCGGGGGGGCTTACATTCAGTACTTC; CDR3 protein: CASSPTSGGAYIQYF; CDR3 length: 15; V gene: TRBV7-2; clone size: few; J gene: TRBJ2-4; D gene: TRBD2
CDR3 DNA: TGTGCCAGCAGCTTAGCCATGGGACATGCCGAGCAGTACTTC; CDR3 protein: CASSLAMGHAEQYF; CDR3 length: 14; V gene: TRBV13; clone size: few; J gene: TRBJ2-7; D gene: -
CDR3 DNA: TGCAGCGGGGTAGCGGACAATGAGCAGTTCTTC; CDR3 protein: CSGVADNEQFF; CDR3 length: 11; V gene: TRBV29-1; clone size: many; J gene: TRBJ2-1; D gene: -
CDR3 DNA: TGTGCCAGCACGGAGCCGCCCCCGCTGTTCTTC; CDR3 protein: CASTEPPPLFF; CDR3 length: 11; V gene: TRBV6-6; clone size: -; J gene: TRBJ2-1; D gene: -
CDR3 DNA: TGTGCCAGCAGCTTGGGGAGGGGGGGCGATGGAGAGACCCAGTACTTC; CDR3 protein: CASSLGRGGDGETQYF; CDR3 length: 16; V gene: TRBV5-4; clone size: -; J gene: TRBJ2-5; D gene: -
CDR3 DNA: TGCGCCAGCAGCCAAGATCTTGGGGGGCTCACGCTGTTTTTT; CDR3 protein: CASSQDLGGLTLFF; CDR3 length: 14; V gene: TRBV4-3; clone size: -; J gene: TRBJ2-2; D gene: -
CDR3 DNA: TGCGCCAGCAGCCTCCGCCATGAAGCGGGGGGCGCCGGTAGCAATGAGCAGTTCTTC; CDR3 protein: CASSLRHEAGGAGSNEQFF; CDR3 length: 19; V gene: TRBV4-3; clone size: -; J gene: TRBJ2-1; D gene: TRBD2
CDR3 DNA: TGTGCCAGCAGTTTAGGCGCATGGACCGAAAACATTCAGTACTTC; CDR3 protein: CASSLGAWTENIQYF; CDR3 length: 15; V gene: TRBV12-3/TRBV12-4; clone size: -; J gene: TRBJ2-4; D gene: -
CDR3 DNA: TGCGCCAGCAGCCAAGATAGGGACGGCCAAGATACGCAGTATTTT; CDR3 protein: CASSQDRDGQDTQYF; CDR3 length: 15; V gene: TRBV4-3; clone size: -; J gene: TRBJ2-3; D gene: -
CDR3 DNA: TGTGCCAGCAGCCAGGACGGAAGGACCGGGGAGCTGTTTTTT; CDR3 protein: CASSQDGRTGELFF; CDR3 length: 14; V gene: TRBV3-1; clone size: many; J gene: TRBJ2-2; D gene: -
CDR3 DNA: TGTGCCAGCAGCGCTTGGGGAGCGCAGTACAATGAGCAGTTCTTC; CDR3 protein: CASSAWGAQYNEQFF; CDR3 length: 15; V gene: TRBV3-1; clone size: -; J gene: TRBJ2-1; D gene: -
CDR3 DNA: TGTGCCAGCTCACCACCGCAGGACAGGAACACTGAAGCTTTCTTT; CDR3 protein: CASSPPQDRNTEAFF; CDR3 length: 15; V gene: TRBV18; clone size: -; J gene: TRBJ1-1; D gene: -
CDR3 DNA: TGTGCCAGCAGTTACCCCGGGGGCGACTACACCTTC; CDR3 protein: CASSYPGGDYTF; CDR3 length: 12; V gene: TRBV6-6; clone size: few; J gene: TRBJ1-2; D gene: -